This is a list of T cell receptor beta chains from one sample in a study of blood T cell repertoires in COVID-19. Libraries were prepared by immunoSEQ multiplex PCR; TCRdb keeps only in-frame clonotypes and omits some of them. The sample lists 380,000 or so clones; more than 75% were seen once. The sequenced sample was PBMCs or T cells enriched from blood (not recorded which). These receptors were taken from a man aged 30 to 45 who had recovered from COVID-19. CDR3s include the opening cysteine and the closing phenylalanine or tryptophan. D genes are given only for firm matches. Not all rows give a size; the values are once, few, many and, for expanded clones, a class.

J: TRBJ1-5
D: -
size: -
V: TRBV7-2
CDR3: CASSQGGSNQPQHF
DNA: TGTGCCAGCAGCCAGGGAGGTAGCAATCAGCCCCAGCATTTT

J: TRBJ1-5
D: -
size: -
V: TRBV27
CDR3: CASSLSAGRDQPQHF
DNA: TGTGCCAGCAGTTTATCGGCAGGGCGCGATCAGCCCCAGCATTTT

J: TRBJ1-2
D: -
size: few
V: TRBV30
CDR3: CAWSPLTVYGYTF
DNA: TGTGCCTGGAGCCCCCTCACAGTCTATGGCTACACCTTC

J: TRBJ2-3
D: TRBD1
size: -
V: TRBV27
CDR3: CASSLNRGVDTQYF
DNA: TGTGCCAGCAGTTTGAACAGGGGGGTAGATACGCAGTATTTT

J: TRBJ2-7
D: TRBD2
size: -
V: TRBV7-2
CDR3: CASTLLAGEGEQYF
DNA: TGTGCCAGCACCCTACTAGCGGGGGAGGGCGAGCAGTACTTC

J: TRBJ2-7
D: TRBD2
size: -
V: TRBV27
CDR3: CASSPRGVARSYEQYF
DNA: TGTGCCAGCAGCCCCCGGGGGGTCGCCAGGTCCTACGAGCAGTACTTC

J: TRBJ1-6
D: TRBD1
size: -
V: TRBV30
CDR3: CAWSPRQGVGNSPLHF
DNA: TGTGCCTGGAGTCCTAGACAGGGAGTCGGTAATTCACCCCTCCACTTT

J: TRBJ1-4
D: -
size: -
V: TRBV6-5
CDR3: CASRKDTGLNEKLFF
DNA: TGTGCCAGCAGGAAGGATACAGGCCTGAATGAAAAACTGTTTTTT

J: TRBJ2-7
D: TRBD1
size: once
V: TRBV2
CDR3: CASSGLPGQGDYEQYF
DNA: TGTGCCAGCAGTGGACTACCGGGACAGGGGGATTACGAGCAGTACTTC

J: TRBJ1-2
D: TRBD1
size: -
V: TRBV15
CDR3: CATENRGNYGYTF
DNA: TGTGCCACCGAGAACAGGGGAAACTATGGCTACACCTTC

J: TRBJ1-2
D: -
size: -
V: TRBV19
CDR3: CASSRGYADNYGYTF
DNA: TGTGCCAGTAGTAGAGGGTATGCGGATAACTATGGCTACACCTTC

J: TRBJ2-5
D: -
size: -
V: TRBV5-6
CDR3: CASTLGQSVQETQYF
DNA: TGTGCCAGCACCTTAGGACAGAGCGTACAAGAGACCCAGTACTTC

J: TRBJ1-1
D: -
size: once
V: TRBV10-3
CDR3: CAITNPGGTEAFF
DNA: TGTGCCATCACCAATCCGGGGGGGACTGAAGCTTTCTTT

J: TRBJ1-2
D: -
size: once
V: TRBV21-1
CDR3: CASSRLVYGYTF
DNA: TGTGCCAGCAGCCGACTGGTCTATGGCTACACCTTC

J: TRBJ2-5
D: -
size: -
V: TRBV10-3
CDR3: CAISESERQFQETQYF
DNA: TGTGCCATCAGTGAGTCAGAAAGACAGTTTCAAGAGACCCAGTACTTC

J: TRBJ2-1
D: TRBD2
size: -
V: TRBV7-9
CDR3: CASSTKLAGGPGSYNEQFF
DNA: TGTGCCAGCAGCACTAAACTAGCGGGGGGGCCCGGCTCCTACAATGAGCAGTTCTTC

J: TRBJ2-1
D: -
size: once
V: TRBV6-5
CDR3: CASTRGWDEQFF
DNA: TGTGCCAGCACGAGGGGGTGGGATGAGCAGTTCTTC

J: TRBJ1-5
D: -
size: few
V: TRBV4-3
CDR3: CASSQDSGGRQPQHF
DNA: TGCGCCAGCAGCCAAGATTCGGGGGGAAGGCAGCCCCAGCATTTT

J: TRBJ2-5
D: -
size: -
V: TRBV5-1
CDR3: CASSLDIQETQYF
DNA: TGCGCCAGCAGCTTGGACATTCAAGAGACCCAGTACTTC

J: TRBJ1-4
D: -
size: few
V: TRBV4-1
CDR3: CASSQDAGRPEKLFF
DNA: TGCGCCAGCAGCCAAGATGCGGGACGACCGGAAAAACTGTTTTTT

J: TRBJ1-1
D: -
size: few
V: TRBV6-5
CDR3: CASSTPRRGTEAFF
DNA: TGTGCCAGCAGTACGCCAAGAAGGGGCACTGAAGCTTTCTTT

J: TRBJ1-2
D: TRBD1
size: -
V: TRBV4-1
CDR3: CASSQGQLGYTF
DNA: TGCGCCAGCAGCCAGGGACAGCTTGGCTACACCTTC

J: TRBJ1-1
D: TRBD1
size: -
V: TRBV29-1
CDR3: CSVRQTGGNTEAFF
DNA: TGCAGCGTTCGTCAGACAGGGGGAAACACTGAAGCTTTCTTT